Below, one T cell receptor beta chain is given with its context. The data were taken from a study of CD8 T cells in Susac syndrome. Reverse transcription of about 0.5 to 1 ug RNA was carried out with random hexamers. In TCRdb, the immunoSEQ multiplex PCR reads were re-called with MiXCR into one record per CDR3 protein. The sample gives roughly 130,000 distinct CDR3 sequences, roughly 96% of which show up once; more than 0.095% is in the top ten. This CDR3 region has 15 residues. Germline CDR1 and CDR2: MGHRA and YSYEKL. Trimming left V 1 base short and J 1 base short, with 10 bases between. The sequenced material came from CD4+ T cells from PBMCs. The V gene is TRBV4-1, the J gene TRBJ1-1; D is undetermined. This TCR was sampled from a human donor in good health. This CDR3 is CASSQGGSGNTEAFF. The CDR3 DNA reads TGCGCCAGCAGCCAAGGCGGGTCGGGGAACACTGAAGCTTTCTTT.